This T cell receptor (beta chain) was sequenced in a study of T-cell memory formation after mild COVID-19. Study findings and constraints: CD4/CD8 balance characterized clones contracting day 15 to 85, and CD4+ skew characterized later expanders. The second-wave clones peaking on day 37 were not confirmed as SARS-CoV-2-specific.

This clonotype appeared a few times. Its cognate antigen is unknown. Via MiXCR, TCRdb re-called the 5' RACE reads, giving one row per CDR3 protein. The repertoire has around 200,000 distinct CDR3 sequences, around 9.5% of them found once; the top ten carry approximately 3.3%. This CDR3 has 13 residues. The germline gives CDR1 ENHRY, CDR2 SYGVKD. V dropped 5 bases and J dropped 6 bases, with 13 bases sitting between them. The sequence derives from a man in his late teens or twenties who had mild COVID-19 (a few samples of this study predate the infection). Cell type and time point are not known. Specimen: PBMCs or a T cell subset sorted from them (not recorded which). The V and J genes are TRBV10-3 and TRBJ1-2, with D possibly TRBD1 on 6 matching bases. CDR3: CAISSTGGDGYTF. The CDR3 DNA sequence: TGTGCCATCAGTTCCACGGGGGGCGATGGCTACACCTTC.